This TCR beta chain stems from a study of Graves' ophthalmopathy and Graves' hyperthyroidism. Hyperthyroidism cases were recent diagnoses of under 2 months' duration in people aged 18 to 65. Patients were diagnosed from clinical symptoms, serum thyroxine, TRAb, thyroid ultrasound and orbital computed tomography. As for this clonotype: What it recognizes is unknown.

V dropped 3 bases and J dropped 3 bases, with 15 bases sitting between them. The CDR3 spans 15 residues. CDR1 and CDR2 (germline): SGHRS, YFSETQ. General study findings and limits: Forecasting of ophthalmopathy progression by the model achieved 60% to 71% sensitivity and less than 80% specificity. Detection in blood was also observed for most expanded thyroid clonotypes above 0.001 frequency.

From RNA, the CDR3 regions of TCR beta chains were amplified and sequenced. First-round RT-PCR employed HTBI primers, with a second-round multiplex PCR after it. TCRdb analysed the multiplex PCR reads with MiXCR anew, one entry per CDR3 protein. The data show more than 1,000,000 distinct CDR3 sequences, 35% to 45% seen once. Input material: peripheral blood or thyroid tissue (not recorded which). The source of this sequence is an adult man with Graves' hyperthyroidism. This rearrangement joins TRBV5-1 to TRBJ2-5; D possibly uses TRBD1 or TRBD2 (5 bases each). The chain's CDR3 is CASSSTGTKEETQYF. For the CDR3, the DNA is TGCGCCAGCAGCTCAACCGGGACCAAGGAAGAGACCCAGTACTTC.